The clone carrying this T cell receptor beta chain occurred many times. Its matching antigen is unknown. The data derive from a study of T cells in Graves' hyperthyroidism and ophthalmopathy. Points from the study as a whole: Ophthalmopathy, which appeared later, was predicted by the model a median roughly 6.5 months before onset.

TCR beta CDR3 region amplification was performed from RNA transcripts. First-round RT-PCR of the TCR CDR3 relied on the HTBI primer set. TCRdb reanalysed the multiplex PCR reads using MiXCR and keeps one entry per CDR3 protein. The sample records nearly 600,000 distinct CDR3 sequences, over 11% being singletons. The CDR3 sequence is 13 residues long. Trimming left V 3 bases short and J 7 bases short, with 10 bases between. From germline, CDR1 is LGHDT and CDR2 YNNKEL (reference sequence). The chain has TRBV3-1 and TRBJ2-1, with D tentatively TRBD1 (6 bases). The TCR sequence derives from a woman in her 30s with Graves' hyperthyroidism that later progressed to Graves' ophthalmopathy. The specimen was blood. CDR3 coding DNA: TGTGCCAGCAGCCACAGGGGACGAAATGAGCAGTTCTTC. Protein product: CASSHRGRNEQFF.